This TCR beta chain was found in a study of blood T cell repertoires in COVID-19 (dated by TCRdb to the early 2020s). Study-wide context: Collaborator samples came from the United States, Italy and Spain and covered acute and convalescent phases of COVID-19. The material from the prospective study consisted of cDNA or gDNA derived from T cells, B-cell-depleted T cells, or PBMCs. Deeply sampled blood TCRbeta repertoires from subjects exposed to, actively infected with, or recovered from COVID-19 were included in the dataset. The repertoires were made available in a free public database intended to serve as a resource for research on the immune response to SARS-CoV-2. The samples were drawn from the first 160 participants of the ongoing ImmuneRACE study and from more than 1,000 subjects provided by 6 global collaborators. Sample metadata almost always included a de-identified subject ID, COVID-19 status, age in years and sex. Where HLA class I and class II types were available, the types were taken from metadata supplied by the sample provider, not from assay-based typing. Here is what the overall study found, with its caveats: Clinical and demographic metadata were provided uncurated, with the amount varying by source and participant.

TCRbeta CDR3 regions were amplified from genomic DNA by means of the immunoSEQ Assay, a bias-controlled multiplex PCR. In the source study's methods: Within the assay, amplification of reference gene primers was used to estimate how many nucleated cells each sample contained. To quantify the absolute abundance of each unique TCRbeta CDR3 rearrangement, sequence reads were collapsed and filtered. For each sample, productive Simpson clonality was calculated as the square root of Simpson's diversity index across productive rearrangements. In its TCRdb copy, this immuneACCESS table keeps in-frame sequences only and misses some clones. Where compared with another copy, unresolved V genes explain less than half of these, and the others have no known cause. V and J calls and clone size come straight from that table; D and trimming were deduced from the DNA. This sample lists some 78,000 clones; approximately 90% were detected once. The top ten clones comprise 12% of the sample.

A note on this clone: There is no known antigen for this receptor. The input lacks base qualities; no much larger clone sits a single base away.

Collaborating institutions collected whole blood in K2EDTA tubes following their own protocols. Collaborator samples were shipped for TCRbeta analysis as frozen whole blood, isolated PBMCs, or DNA extracted from either sample type. The CDR3 sequence holds 12 residues, the cysteine and phenylalanine included. Solely the CDR3 DNA is kept, with 36 bases framed from the first base. V lost 6 bases and J lost 1 base; the stretch between them is 6 bases long. In the germline V gene (reference sequence), CDR1 corresponds to LNHDA and CDR2 to SQIVND. This receptor was identified in a man between 65 and 79 years old with active or convalescent COVID-19. The chain is encoded by TRBV19 joined to TRBJ1-1; the D gene is possibly TRBD1, with 6 bases matching. Sequenced material: peripheral blood. Here is the DNA: TGTGCCAGTAGGGGACAGAACACTGAAGCTTTCTTT. This translates into CASRGQNTEAFF.